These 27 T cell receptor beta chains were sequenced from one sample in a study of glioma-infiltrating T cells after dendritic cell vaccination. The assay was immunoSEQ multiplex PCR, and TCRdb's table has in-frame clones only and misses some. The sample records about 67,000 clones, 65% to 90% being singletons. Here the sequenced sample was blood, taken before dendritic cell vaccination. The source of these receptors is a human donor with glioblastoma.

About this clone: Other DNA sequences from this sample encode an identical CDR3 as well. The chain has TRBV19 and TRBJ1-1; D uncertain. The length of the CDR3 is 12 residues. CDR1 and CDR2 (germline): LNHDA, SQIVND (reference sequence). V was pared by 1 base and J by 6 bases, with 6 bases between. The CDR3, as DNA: TGTGCCAGTAGTATAGGTCCGGCTGAAGCTTTCTTT. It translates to CASSIGPAEAFF.

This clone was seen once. CDR3 DNA sequence: TGCGCCAGCAGCCAAACTTTAGGGTCAGGGGCAACCTGGAAGGGCTACACCTTC. It specifies CASSQTLGSGATWKGYTF. This rearrangement joins TRBV4-3 to TRBJ1-2, with D possibly matching TRBD1 (6 bases). Trimming stripped 2 bases from V and 8 bases from J, with 27 bases between. This CDR3 has 18 amino acids. Germline CDR1 LGHNA, CDR2 YSLEER.

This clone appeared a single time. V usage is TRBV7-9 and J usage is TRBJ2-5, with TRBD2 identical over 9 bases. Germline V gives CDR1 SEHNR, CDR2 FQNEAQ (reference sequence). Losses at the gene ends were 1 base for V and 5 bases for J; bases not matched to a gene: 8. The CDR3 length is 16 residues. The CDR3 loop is CASSLDSGGMGETQYF. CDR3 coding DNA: TGTGCCAGCAGCTTAGATAGCGGGGGCATGGGTGAGACCCAGTACTTC.

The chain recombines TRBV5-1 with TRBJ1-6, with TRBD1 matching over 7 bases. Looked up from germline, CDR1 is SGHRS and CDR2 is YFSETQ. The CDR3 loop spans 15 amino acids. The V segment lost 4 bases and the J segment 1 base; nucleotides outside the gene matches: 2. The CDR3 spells CASSEGASYNSPLHF. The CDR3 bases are TGCGCCAGCAGCGAGGGGGCATCCTATAATTCACCCCTCCACTTT. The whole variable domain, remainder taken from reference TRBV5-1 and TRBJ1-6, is KAGVTQTPRYLIKTRGQQVTLSCSPISGHRSVSWYQQTPGQGLQFLFEYFSETQRNKGNFPGRFSGRQFSNSRSEMNVSTLELGDSALYLCASSEGASYNSPLHFGNGTRLTVT.

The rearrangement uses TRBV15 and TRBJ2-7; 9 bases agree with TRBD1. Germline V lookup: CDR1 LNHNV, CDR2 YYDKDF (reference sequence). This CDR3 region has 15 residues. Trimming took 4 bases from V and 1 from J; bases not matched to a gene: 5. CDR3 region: CATSIGQGSSYEQYF. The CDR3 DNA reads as TGTGCCACCAGCATCGGACAGGGGAGTTCCTACGAGCAGTACTTC.

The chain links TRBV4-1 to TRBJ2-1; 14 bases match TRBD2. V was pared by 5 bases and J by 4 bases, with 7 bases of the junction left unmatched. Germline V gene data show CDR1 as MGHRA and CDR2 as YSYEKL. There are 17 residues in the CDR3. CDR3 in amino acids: CASSKGTSGGLYNEQFF. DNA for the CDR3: TGCGCCAGCAGCAAAGGGACTAGCGGGGGCCTATACAATGAGCAGTTCTTC.

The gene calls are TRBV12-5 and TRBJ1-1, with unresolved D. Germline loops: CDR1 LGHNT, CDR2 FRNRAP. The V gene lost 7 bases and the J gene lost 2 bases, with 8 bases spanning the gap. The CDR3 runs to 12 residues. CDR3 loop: CASALTNTEAFF. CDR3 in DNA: TGTGCTAGTGCCCTAACCAACACTGAAGCTTTCTTT.

The CDR3: CASSPPEEKNYGYTF. As DNA, the CDR3 is TGTGCCAGCTCACCACCGGAGGAGAAGAACTATGGCTACACCTTC. This sequence joins TRBV18 and TRBJ1-2; no clear D. V lost 0 bases, J lost 2 bases, and 10 bases lay in between. This CDR3 is 15 amino acids long. CDR1 KGHSH and CDR2 LQKENI come from the germline V gene.

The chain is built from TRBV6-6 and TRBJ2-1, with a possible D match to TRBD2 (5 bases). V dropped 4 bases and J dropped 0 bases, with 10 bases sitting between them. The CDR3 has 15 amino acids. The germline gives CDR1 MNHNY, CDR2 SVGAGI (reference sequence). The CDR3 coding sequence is TGTGCCAGCAGTTCAGCGGAGAGCTCCTACAATGAGCAGTTCTTC. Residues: CASSSAESSYNEQFF.

In DNA, the CDR3 is TGTGCCAGCTCATCAACAACGGGACAGAATTCACCCCTCCACTTT. Protein sequence: CASSSTTGQNSPLHF. V and J are TRBV18 and TRBJ1-6; 7 bases line up with TRBD1. This CDR3 region has 15 residues. Per the germline V gene, CDR1 is KGHSH and CDR2 is LQKENI. With 5 bases clipped from V and 7 bases from J, the junction kept 8 bases outside the gene matches.

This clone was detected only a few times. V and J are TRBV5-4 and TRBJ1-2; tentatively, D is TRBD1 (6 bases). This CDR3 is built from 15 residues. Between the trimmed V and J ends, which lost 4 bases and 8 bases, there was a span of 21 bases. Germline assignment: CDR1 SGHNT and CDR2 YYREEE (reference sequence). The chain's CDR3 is CASSTWTERGGGYTF. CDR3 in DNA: TGTGCCAGCAGCACTTGGACAGAGAGGGGCGGAGGCTACACCTTC.

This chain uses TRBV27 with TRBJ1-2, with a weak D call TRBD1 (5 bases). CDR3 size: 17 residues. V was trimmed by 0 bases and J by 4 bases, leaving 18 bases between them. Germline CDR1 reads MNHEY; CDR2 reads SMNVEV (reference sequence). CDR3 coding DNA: TGTGCCAGCAGTTTATCGGCAGGGAGTTGGCGGGGCTATGGCTACACCTTC. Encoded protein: CASSLSAGSWRGYGYTF.

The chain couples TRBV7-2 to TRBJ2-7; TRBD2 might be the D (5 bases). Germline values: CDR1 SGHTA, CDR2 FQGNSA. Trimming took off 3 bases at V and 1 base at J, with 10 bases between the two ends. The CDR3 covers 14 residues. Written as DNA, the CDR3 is TGTGCCAGCAGCTTTCCCCCGGGGTCCTACGAGCAGTACTTC. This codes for CASSFPPGSYEQYF. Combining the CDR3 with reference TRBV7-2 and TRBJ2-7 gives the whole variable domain GAGVSQSPSNKVTEKGKDVELRCDPISGHTALYWYRQSLGQGLEFLIYFQGNSAPDKSGLPSDRFSAERTGGSVSTLTIQRTQQEDSAVYLCASSFPPGSYEQYFGPGTRLTVT.

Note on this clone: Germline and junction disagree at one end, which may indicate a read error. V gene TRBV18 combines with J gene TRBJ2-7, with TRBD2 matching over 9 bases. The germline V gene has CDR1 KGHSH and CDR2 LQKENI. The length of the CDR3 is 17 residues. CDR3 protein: CASSPAGGLRSSNEQYF. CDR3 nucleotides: TGTGCCAGCTCACCGGCGGGGGGGCTTAGGTCCTCCAACGAGCAGTACTTC.

The CDR3 DNA sequence: TGCAGCGCCGGACAGGCCACCGGGGAGCTGTTTTTT. Its protein product is CSAGQATGELFF. J is TRBJ2-2 and V is TRBV29-1, with 7 nucleotides matching TRBD1. V lost 7 bases, J lost 4 bases, and 3 bases stayed unmatched. This CDR3 is built from 12 residues. In germline, CDR1 is SQVTM, CDR2 ANQGSEA.

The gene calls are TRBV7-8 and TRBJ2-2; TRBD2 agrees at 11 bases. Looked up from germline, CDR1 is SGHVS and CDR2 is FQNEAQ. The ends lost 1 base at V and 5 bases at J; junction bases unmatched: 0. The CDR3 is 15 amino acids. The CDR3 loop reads CASSLGTSGTGELFF. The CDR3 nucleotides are TGTGCCAGCAGCTTAGGGACTAGCGGGACCGGGGAGCTGTTTTTT.

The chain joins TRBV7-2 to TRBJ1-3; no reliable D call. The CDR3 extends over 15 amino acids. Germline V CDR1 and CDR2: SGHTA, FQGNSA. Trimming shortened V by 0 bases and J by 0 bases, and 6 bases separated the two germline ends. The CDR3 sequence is CASSLARISGNTIYF. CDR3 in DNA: TGTGCCAGCAGCTTAGCGAGGATCTCTGGAAACACCATATATTTT.

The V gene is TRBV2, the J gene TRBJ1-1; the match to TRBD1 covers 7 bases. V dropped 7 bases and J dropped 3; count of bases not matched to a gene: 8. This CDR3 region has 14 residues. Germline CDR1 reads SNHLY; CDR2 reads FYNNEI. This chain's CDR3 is CASKGGREDTEAFF. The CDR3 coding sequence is TGTGCCAGCAAAGGGGGCAGGGAGGACACTGAAGCTTTCTTT.

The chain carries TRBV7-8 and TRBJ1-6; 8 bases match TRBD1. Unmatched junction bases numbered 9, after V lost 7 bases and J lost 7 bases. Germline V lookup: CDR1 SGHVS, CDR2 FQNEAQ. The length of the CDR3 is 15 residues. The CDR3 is CASNQGQGVNSPLHF. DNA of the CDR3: TGTGCCAGCAACCAAGGACAGGGTGTAAATTCACCCCTCCACTTT.

CDR3 sequence reads: CASSSDRADTEAFF. The CDR3 region has the DNA TGTGCCAGCAGCTCGGACAGGGCCGACACTGAAGCTTTCTTT. The chain has TRBV7-3 and TRBJ1-1; the match to TRBD1 covers 8 bases. The germline CDR1 and CDR2 sequences are SGHTA and FQGTGA. With V trimmed by 4 bases and J by 3 bases, 4 bases remained unmatched. The CDR3 runs to 14 residues.

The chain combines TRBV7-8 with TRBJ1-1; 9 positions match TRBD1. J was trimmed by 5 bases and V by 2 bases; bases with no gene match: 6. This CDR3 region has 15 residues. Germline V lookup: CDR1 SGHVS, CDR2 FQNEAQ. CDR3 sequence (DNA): TGTGCCAGCAGCTTATCCGGGACAGGGTCTACTGAAGCTTTCTTT. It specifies CASSLSGTGSTEAFF. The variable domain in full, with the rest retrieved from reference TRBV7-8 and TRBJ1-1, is GAGVSQSPRYKVAKRGQDVALRCDPISGHVSLFWYQQALGQGPEFLTYFQNEAQLDKSGLPSDRFFAERPEGSVSTLKIQRTQQEDSAVYLCASSLSGTGSTEAFFGQGTRLTVV.

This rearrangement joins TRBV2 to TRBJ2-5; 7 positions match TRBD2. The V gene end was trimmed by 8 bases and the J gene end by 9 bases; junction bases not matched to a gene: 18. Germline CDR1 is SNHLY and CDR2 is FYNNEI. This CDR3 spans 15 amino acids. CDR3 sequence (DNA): TGTGCCAGCCGATCTTCCGGGACTAACGCCCAGGCCCAGTACTTC. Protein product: CASRSSGTNAQAQYF.

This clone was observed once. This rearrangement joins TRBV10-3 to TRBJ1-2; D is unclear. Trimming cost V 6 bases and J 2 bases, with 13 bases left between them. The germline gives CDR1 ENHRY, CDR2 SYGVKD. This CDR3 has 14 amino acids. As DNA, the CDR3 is TGTGCCATCAGGGCCGAGGTTACCAACTATGGCTACACCTTC. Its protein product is CAIRAEVTNYGYTF.

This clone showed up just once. CDR3 nucleotide sequence: TGTGCCAGCAGTCAGGACTTGAACACTGAAGCTTTCTTT. Translation: CASSQDLNTEAFF. The J gene is TRBJ1-1, the V gene TRBV6-4, with no clear D. Germline loops: CDR1 MRHNA, CDR2 SNTAGT. The ends were cut back, 5 bases at V and 0 bases at J, with 7 bases in the middle. The CDR3 length is 13 residues.

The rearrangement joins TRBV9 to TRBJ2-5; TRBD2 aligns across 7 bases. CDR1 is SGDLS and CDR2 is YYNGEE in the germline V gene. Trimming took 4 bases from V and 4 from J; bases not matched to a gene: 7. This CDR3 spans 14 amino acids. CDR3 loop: CASSPTGGGETQYF. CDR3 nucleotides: TGTGCCAGCAGCCCCACGGGGGGTGGAGAGACCCAGTACTTC. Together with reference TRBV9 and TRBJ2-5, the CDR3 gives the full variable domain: DSGVTQTPKHLITATGQRVTLRCSPRSGDLSVYWYQQSLDQGLQFLIQYYNGEERAKGNILERFSAQQFPDLHSELNLSSLELGDSALYFCASSPTGGGETQYFGPGTRLLVL.

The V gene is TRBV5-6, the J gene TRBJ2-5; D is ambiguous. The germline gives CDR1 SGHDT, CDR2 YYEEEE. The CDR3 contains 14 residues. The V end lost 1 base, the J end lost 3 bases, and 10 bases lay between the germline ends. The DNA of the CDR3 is TGTGCCAGCAGCTTGACGGGTTGGGAAGAGACCCAGTACTTC. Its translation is CASSLTGWEETQYF. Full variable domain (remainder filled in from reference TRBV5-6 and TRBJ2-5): DAGVTQSPTHLIKTRGQQVTLRCSPKSGHDTVSWYQQALGQGPQFIFQYYEEEERQRGNFPDRFSGHQFPNYSSELNVNALLLGDSALYLCASSLTGWEETQYFGPGTRLLVL.

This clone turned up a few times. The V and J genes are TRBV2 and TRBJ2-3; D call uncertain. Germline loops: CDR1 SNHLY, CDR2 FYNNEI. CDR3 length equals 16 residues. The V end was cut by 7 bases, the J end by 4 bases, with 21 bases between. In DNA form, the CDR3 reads TGTGCCAGCAAAACACCCTTCGGAACAGTAGCAGATACGCAGTATTTT. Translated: CASKTPFGTVADTQYF.